Included here is one TCR beta chain sequence, with context. What it binds is not known. Trimming removed 3 bases from V and 6 bases from J; junction bases left unmatched: 11. Germline-derived CDR1 and CDR2 are SGDLS and YYNGEE. There are 16 residues in the CDR3. Unique molecular identifiers had been added to the TCR beta cDNA libraries. TCRdb independently ran MiXCR on the PCR reads; one entry per CDR3 protein. The sample holds about 810,000 distinct CDR3 sequences; under 70% are singletons and the top ten take 4.6%. The data originate from a study of post-analysis software for immune sequencing data. Turning to the study itself: Relapsing-remitting, secondary progressive and progressive-relapsing courses of multiple sclerosis were included.

Regarding the study as a whole: Roughly 5 TRBV segments (TRBV5-6, TRBV5-1 and TRBV20-1 among them) occurred more frequently in patients than in controls. Those with multiple sclerosis, the patient group, showed significantly lower normalized Chao1 diversity than controls.

Sequenced material: blood. The TCR originated in a girl aged 10 to 17 with multiple sclerosis. The gene calls are TRBV9 and TRBJ2-3; 9 bases agree with TRBD1. CDR3 sequence: CASSAPGQGRLDTQYF. The CDR3 bases are TGTGCCAGCAGCGCCCCTGGACAGGGGCGGCTGGATACGCAGTATTTT.